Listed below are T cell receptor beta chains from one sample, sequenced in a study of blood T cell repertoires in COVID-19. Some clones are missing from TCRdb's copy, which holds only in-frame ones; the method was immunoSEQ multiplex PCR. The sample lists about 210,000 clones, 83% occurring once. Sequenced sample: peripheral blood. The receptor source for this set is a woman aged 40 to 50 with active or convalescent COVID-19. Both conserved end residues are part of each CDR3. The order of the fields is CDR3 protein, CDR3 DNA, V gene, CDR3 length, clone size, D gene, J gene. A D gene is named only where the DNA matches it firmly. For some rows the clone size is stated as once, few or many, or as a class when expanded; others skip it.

CASLQGWVTEAFF	TGTGCCAGCCTCCAGGGCTGGGTCACTGAAGCTTTCTTT	TRBV28	13	-	-	TRBJ1-1
CATSDPRGGTETQYF	TGTGCCACCAGTGATCCACGGGGAGGCACGGAGACCCAGTACTTC	TRBV24-1	15	-	-	TRBJ2-5
CASSPGQGNTIYF	TGTGCCAGCTCACCTGGACAGGGAAACACCATATATTTT	TRBV18	13	-	-	TRBJ1-3
CASSSYLRRDNEQFF	TGTGCCAGTAGTTCCTACTTACGACGGGACAATGAGCAGTTCTTC	TRBV19	15	-	-	TRBJ2-1
CASSQGIRGTDTEAFF	TGCGCCAGCAGCCAAGGTATTCGGGGTACGGACACTGAAGCTTTCTTT	TRBV4-1	16	-	-	TRBJ1-1
CASSERSGQPRGNEQFF	TGTGCCAGCAGCGAACGTAGCGGGCAGCCGAGGGGCAATGAGCAGTTCTTC	TRBV14	17	-	TRBD2	TRBJ2-1
CASSLGPGNTIYF	TGTGCCAGCAGCTTGGGGCCCGGAAACACCATATATTTT	TRBV5-6	13	-	-	TRBJ1-3
CASSQEAHYGYTF	TGCGCCAGCAGCCAAGAAGCACACTATGGCTACACCTTC	TRBV4-3	13	-	-	TRBJ1-2
CAWSAPGVYNEQFF	TGTGCCTGGAGCGCACCGGGGGTCTACAATGAGCAGTTCTTC	TRBV30	14	-	-	TRBJ2-1
CASSFSRQDGTQYF	TGTGCCAGCAGCTTTTCCCGACAGGATGGGACCCAGTACTTC	TRBV5-5	14	-	-	TRBJ2-5
CAGSLGGGNEQYF	TGTGCCGGTTCATTGGGGGGGGGCAACGAGCAGTACTTC	TRBV2	13	few	-	TRBJ2-7
CASSRDTSGSYNEQFF	TGTGCCAGCAGCCGAGATACTAGCGGCTCCTACAATGAGCAGTTCTTC	TRBV5-5	16	-	TRBD2	TRBJ2-1
CASSHSDRDDGELFF	TGCGCCAGCAGCCACTCGGACAGGGACGACGGGGAGCTGTTTTTT	TRBV4-3	15	-	TRBD1	TRBJ2-2
CASSLELWAGIGFGNQPQHF	TGTGCCAGCAGCTTAGAGTTGTGGGCAGGGATTGGGTTTGGCAATCAGCCCCAGCATTTT	TRBV11-3	20	once	-	TRBJ1-5
CASIERGGRNTQYF	TGTGCCAGCATCGAGCGGGGGGGCCGAAATACGCAGTATTTT	TRBV7-2	14	-	TRBD2	TRBJ2-3
CASSPGQISPSSDYGYTF	TGTGCCAGCAGCCCGGGACAGATTTCCCCCTCTTCCGACTATGGCTACACCTTC	TRBV7-2	18	-	TRBD1	TRBJ1-2
CASSLGGVLNTEAFF	TGTGCCAGCAGTCTAGGGGGGGTCTTGAACACTGAAGCTTTCTTT	TRBV6-5	15	-	-	TRBJ1-1
CASSVGGAGGGNEQFF	TGTGCCAGCAGCGTAGGAGGGGCGGGAGGCGGGAATGAGCAGTTCTTC	TRBV9	16	once	TRBD2	TRBJ2-1
CASSGLAGVHEQFF	TGCGCCAGCAGTGGTCTAGCGGGAGTCCATGAGCAGTTCTTC	TRBV10-2	14	-	TRBD2	TRBJ2-1
CASSDGQTETKNIQYF	TGTGCCAGCAGCGACGGACAGACGGAAACCAAAAACATTCAGTACTTC	TRBV25-1	16	-	-	TRBJ2-4
CAWTRQGSSPLHF	TGTGCCTGGACCCGACAGGGGAGTTCACCCCTCCACTTT	TRBV30	13	-	TRBD1	TRBJ1-6
CASSLVETSNYGYTF	TGTGCCAGCAGCTTAGTCGAGACATCTAACTATGGCTACACCTTC	TRBV7-8	15	-	-	TRBJ1-2
CASSLGLAGSYEQYF	TGTGCCAGCAGCTTGGGACTAGCGGGCTCCTACGAGCAGTACTTC	TRBV7-2	15	-	TRBD2	TRBJ2-7
CASSLQLSGTEAFF	TGTGCCAGCAGTTTACAGCTTTCGGGCACTGAAGCTTTCTTT	TRBV28	14	-	-	TRBJ1-1
CASSSDRLYEQYF	TGCGCCAGCAGCTCCGACAGGTTGTACGAGCAGTACTTC	TRBV5-1	13	-	-	TRBJ2-7
CATSPGQGGEKLFF	TGTGCCACCAGTCCGGGACAGGGAGGTGAAAAACTGTTTTTT	TRBV24-1	14	-	TRBD1	TRBJ1-4
CAWRTGYSYEQYF	TGTGCCTGGAGGACAGGGTATTCGTACGAGCAGTACTTC	TRBV30	13	-	TRBD1	TRBJ2-7
CASSPRTASTDTQYF	TGTGCCAGCAGCCCTCGGACAGCTAGCACAGATACGCAGTATTTT	TRBV5-6	15	-	-	TRBJ2-3
CASSLGARVPTDTQYF	TGTGCCAGCAGCTTAGGTGCGCGGGTTCCCACAGATACGCAGTATTTT	TRBV7-2	16	-	-	TRBJ2-3
CASSGRLAGLTDTQYF	TGTGCCAGCAGCGGCAGACTAGCGGGGCTCACAGATACGCAGTATTTT	TRBV11-3	16	-	TRBD2	TRBJ2-3